This paragraph covers one TCR beta chain sequence. The ends were cut back, 6 bases at V and 4 bases at J, with 6 bases in the middle. The CDR3 is 11 residues long. CDR1 is MDHEN and CDR2 is SYDVKM in the germline V gene. This sample was taken from a study of cytomegalovirus exposure and HLA in healthy donors. PCR employed 60 Vbeta and 13 Jbeta primers. Some clones are missing from TCRdb's copy, which holds only in-frame ones; the method was immunoSEQ multiplex PCR. The data show fewer than 150,000 clones, and the top ten clones hold 1.5% to 2%. Sequencing was done on a sample of PBMCs. The V and J genes are TRBV28 and TRBJ1-1; D is unresolved. This TCR derives from an older woman in good health and CMV-seronegative. The CDR3 DNA sequence: TGTGCCAGCAGGCTAAGCACTGAAGCTTTCTTT. Translated, it gives CASRLSTEAFF.